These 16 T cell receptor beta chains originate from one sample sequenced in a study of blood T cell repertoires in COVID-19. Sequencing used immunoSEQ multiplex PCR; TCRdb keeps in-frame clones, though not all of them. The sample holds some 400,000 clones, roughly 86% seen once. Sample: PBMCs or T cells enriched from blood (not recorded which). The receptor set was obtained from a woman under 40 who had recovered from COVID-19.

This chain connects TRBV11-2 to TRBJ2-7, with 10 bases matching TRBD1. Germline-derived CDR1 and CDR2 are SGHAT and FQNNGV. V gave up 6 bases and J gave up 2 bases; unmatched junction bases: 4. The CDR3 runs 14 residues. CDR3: CASSDGTGAYEQYF. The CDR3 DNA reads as TGTGCCAGCAGTGACGGGACAGGGGCCTACGAGCAGTACTTC.

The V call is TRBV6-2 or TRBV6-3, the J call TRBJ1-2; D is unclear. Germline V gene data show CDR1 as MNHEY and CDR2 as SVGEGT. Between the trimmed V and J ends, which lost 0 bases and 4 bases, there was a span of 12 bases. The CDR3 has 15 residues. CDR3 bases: TGTGCCAGCAGTTACTCCAGACTCTTAACCTATGGCTACACCTTC. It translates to CASSYSRLLTYGYTF.

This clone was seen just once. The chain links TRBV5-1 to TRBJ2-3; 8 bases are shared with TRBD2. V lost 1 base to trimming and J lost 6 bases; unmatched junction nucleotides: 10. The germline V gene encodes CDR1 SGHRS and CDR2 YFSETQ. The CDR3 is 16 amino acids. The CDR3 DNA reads TGCGCCAGCAGCTTGTCCCTGGCGGGAGGCCGGGATACGCAGTATTTT. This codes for CASSLSLAGGRDTQYF.

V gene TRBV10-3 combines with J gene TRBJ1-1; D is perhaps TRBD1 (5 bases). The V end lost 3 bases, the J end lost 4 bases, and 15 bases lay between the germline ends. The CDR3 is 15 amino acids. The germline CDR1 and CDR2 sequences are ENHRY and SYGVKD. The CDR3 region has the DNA TGTGCCATCAGTGACAGACGCATGGGGGGCACTGAAGCTTTCTTT. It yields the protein CAISDRRMGGTEAFF.

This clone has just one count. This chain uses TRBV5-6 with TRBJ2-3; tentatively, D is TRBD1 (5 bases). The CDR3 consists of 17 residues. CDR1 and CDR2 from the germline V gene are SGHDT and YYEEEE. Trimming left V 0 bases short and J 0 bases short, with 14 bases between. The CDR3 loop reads CASSLAFPGRSTDTQYF. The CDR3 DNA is TGTGCCAGCAGCTTGGCTTTTCCAGGGCGTAGCACAGATACGCAGTATTTT.

The CDR3 DNA reads as TGCGCCAGCAGCCAAGCTACGGGACTAGCGGGAGGGCAAGAGACCCAGTACTTC. This codes for CASSQATGLAGGQETQYF. The chain recombines TRBV4-1 with TRBJ2-5, with 16 bases that match TRBD2. CDR1 and CDR2 (germline): MGHRA, YSYEKL. V shed 1 base and J 2 bases; nucleotides not matched to a gene: 4. This CDR3 spans 18 amino acids.

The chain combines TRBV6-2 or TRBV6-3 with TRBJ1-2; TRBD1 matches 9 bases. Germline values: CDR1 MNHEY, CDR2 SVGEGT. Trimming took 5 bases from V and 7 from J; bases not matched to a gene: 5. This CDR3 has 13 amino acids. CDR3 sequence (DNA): TGTGCCAGCAGTACTACAGGGGGCGTTGGCTACACCTTC. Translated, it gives CASSTTGGVGYTF.

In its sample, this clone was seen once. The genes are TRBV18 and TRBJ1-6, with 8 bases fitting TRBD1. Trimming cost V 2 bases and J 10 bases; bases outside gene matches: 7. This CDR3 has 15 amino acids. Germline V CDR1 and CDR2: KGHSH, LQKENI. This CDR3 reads CASSPRTGKYSPLHF. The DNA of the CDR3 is TGTGCCAGCTCACCAAGGACAGGGAAGTACTCACCCCTCCACTTT.

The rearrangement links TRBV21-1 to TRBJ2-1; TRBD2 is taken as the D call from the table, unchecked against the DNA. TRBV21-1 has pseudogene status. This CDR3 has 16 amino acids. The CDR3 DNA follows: TGTGCCAGCAGCAAAGGGACGGGAATTATCTACAATGAGCAGTTCTTC. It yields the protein CASSKGTGIIYNEQFF.

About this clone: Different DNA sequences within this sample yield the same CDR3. The CDR3 is CASSLSSNQPQHF. CDR3 nucleotide sequence: TGCGCCAGCAGTCTATCTTCGAATCAGCCCCAGCATTTT. This chain uses TRBV5-1 with TRBJ1-5, with D unclear. CDR1 SGHRS and CDR2 YFSETQ come from the germline V gene. The CDR3 extends over 13 amino acids. Deletions cut 5 bases from V and 4 bases from J, with 10 bases between. Drawing the rest from reference TRBV5-1 and TRBJ1-5, the complete variable domain is KAGVTQTPRYLIKTRGQQVTLSCSPISGHRSVSWYQQTPGQGLQFLFEYFSETQRNKGNFPGRFSGRQFSNSRSEMNVSTLELGDSALYLCASSLSSNQPQHFGDGTRLSIL.

CDR3 region: CASSVGGSGNEQFF. The CDR3 region has the DNA TGCGCCAGCAGTGTTGGAGGGAGCGGCAATGAGCAGTTCTTC. This sequence joins TRBV10-1 and TRBJ2-1; a possible D gene is TRBD2 (6 bases). Germline CDR1 reads WNHNN; CDR2 reads SYGVQD (reference sequence). V was trimmed by 4 bases and J by 6 bases, leaving 13 bases between them. This CDR3 has 14 amino acids.

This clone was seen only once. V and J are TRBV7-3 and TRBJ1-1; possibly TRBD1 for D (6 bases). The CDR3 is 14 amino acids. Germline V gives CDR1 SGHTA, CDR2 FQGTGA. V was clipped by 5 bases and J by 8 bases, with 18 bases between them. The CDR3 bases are TGTGCCAGCAGCCCCTTACAGGGCTCAGGGGAAGCTTTCTTT. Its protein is CASSPLQGSGEAFF.

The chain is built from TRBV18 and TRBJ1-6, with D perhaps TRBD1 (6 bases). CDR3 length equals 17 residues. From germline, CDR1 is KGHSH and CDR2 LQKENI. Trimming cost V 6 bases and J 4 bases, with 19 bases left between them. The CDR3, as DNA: TGTGCCAGCTCCCTGCCCGGGGGGGCTCTTTATAATTCACCCCTCCACTTT. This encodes CASSLPGGALYNSPLHF.

The DNA for the CDR3 is TGTGCCAGTAGTAGGGTGGCAGGGGTTCGTGGCTACACCTTC. Translating gives CASSRVAGVRGYTF. V gene TRBV19 combines with J gene TRBJ1-2; TRBD1 might be the D (6 bases). The ends were cut back, 4 bases at V and 7 bases at J, with 16 bases in the middle. The V gene's germline CDR1 is LNHDA and CDR2 SQIVND (reference sequence). The CDR3 consists of 14 residues.

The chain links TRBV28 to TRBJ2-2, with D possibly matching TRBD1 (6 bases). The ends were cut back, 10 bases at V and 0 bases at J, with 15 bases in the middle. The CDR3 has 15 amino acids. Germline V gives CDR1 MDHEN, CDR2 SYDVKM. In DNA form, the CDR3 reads TGTGCCATTAGAACCGGGACACCGAACACCGGGGAGCTGTTTTTT. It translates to CAIRTGTPNTGELFF.

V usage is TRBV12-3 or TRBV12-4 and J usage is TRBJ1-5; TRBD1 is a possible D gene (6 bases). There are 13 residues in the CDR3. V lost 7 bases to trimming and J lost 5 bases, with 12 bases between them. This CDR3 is CASTRGGHQPQHF. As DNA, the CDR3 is TGTGCCAGCACCCGCGGGGGGCATCAGCCCCAGCATTTT.